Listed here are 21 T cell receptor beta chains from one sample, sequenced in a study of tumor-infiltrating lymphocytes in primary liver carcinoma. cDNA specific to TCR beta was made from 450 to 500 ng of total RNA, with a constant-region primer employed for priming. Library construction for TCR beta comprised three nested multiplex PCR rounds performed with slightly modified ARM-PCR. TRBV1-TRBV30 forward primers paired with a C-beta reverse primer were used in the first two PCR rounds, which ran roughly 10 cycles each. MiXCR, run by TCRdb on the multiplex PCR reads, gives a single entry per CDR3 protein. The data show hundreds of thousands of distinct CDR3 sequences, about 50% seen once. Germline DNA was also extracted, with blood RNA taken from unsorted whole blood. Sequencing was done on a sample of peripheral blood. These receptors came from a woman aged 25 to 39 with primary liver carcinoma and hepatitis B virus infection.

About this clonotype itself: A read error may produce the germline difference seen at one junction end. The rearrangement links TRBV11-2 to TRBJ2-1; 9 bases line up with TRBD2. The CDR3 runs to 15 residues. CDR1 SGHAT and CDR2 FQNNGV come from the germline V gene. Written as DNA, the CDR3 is TGTGCCGGCAGTCCTAGCGGGGTAACCTACAATGAGCAGTTCTTC. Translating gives CAGSPSGVTYNEQFF. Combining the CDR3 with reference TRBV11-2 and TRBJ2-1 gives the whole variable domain EAGVAQSPRYKIIEKRQSVAFWCNPISGHATLYWYQQILGQGPKLLIQFQNNGVVDDSQLPKDRFSAERLKGVDSTLKIQPAKLEDSAVYLCAGSPSGVTYNEQFFGPGTRLTVL.

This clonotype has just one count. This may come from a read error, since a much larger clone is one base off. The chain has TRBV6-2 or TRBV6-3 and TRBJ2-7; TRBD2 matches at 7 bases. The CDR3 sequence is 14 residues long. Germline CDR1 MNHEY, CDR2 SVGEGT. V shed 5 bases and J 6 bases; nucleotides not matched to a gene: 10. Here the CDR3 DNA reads TGTGCCAGCAGTCTGACGGGAGGAGGAGGCGAGCAGTACTTC. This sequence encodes CASSLTGGGGEQYF.

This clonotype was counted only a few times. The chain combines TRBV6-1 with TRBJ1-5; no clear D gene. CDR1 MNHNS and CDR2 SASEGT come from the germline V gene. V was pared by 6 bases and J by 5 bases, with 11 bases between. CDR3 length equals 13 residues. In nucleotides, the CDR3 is TGTGCCAGCAGGGAGGGTGGGTATCAGCCCCAGCATTTT. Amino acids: CASREGGYQPQHF.

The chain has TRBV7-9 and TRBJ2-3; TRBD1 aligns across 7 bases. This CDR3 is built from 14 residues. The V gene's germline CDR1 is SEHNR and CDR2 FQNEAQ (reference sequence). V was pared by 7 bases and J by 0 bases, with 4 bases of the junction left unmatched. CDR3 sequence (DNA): TGTGCCAGCAACCGGGACAGTAGCACAGATACGCAGTATTTT. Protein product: CASNRDSSTDTQYF.

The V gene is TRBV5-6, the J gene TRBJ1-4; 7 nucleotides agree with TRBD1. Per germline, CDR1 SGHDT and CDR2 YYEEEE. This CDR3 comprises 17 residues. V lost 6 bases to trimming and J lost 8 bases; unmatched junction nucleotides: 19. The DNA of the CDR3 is TGTGCCAGCACCGACAGGGTTGGATTGTTGGTTAACGAAAAACTGTTTTTT. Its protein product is CASTDRVGLLVNEKLFF.

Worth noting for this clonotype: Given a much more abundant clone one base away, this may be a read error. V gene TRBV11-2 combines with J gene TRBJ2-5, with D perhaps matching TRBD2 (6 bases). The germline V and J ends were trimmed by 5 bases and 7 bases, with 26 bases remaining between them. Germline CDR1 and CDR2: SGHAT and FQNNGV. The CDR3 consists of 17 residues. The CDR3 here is CASSRTLARGPEGTQYF. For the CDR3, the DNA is TGTGCCAGCAGCCGTACGCTAGCGAGAGGCCCCGAGGGGACCCAGTACTTC.

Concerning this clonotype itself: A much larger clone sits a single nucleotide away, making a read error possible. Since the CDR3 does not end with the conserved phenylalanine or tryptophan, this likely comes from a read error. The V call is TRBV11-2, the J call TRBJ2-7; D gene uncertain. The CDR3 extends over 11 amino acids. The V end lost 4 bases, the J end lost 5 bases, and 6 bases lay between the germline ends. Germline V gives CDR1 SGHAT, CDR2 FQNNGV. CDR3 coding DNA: TGTGCCAGCAGCTACAGCGACGAGCAGTACTTA. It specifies CASSYSDEQYL.

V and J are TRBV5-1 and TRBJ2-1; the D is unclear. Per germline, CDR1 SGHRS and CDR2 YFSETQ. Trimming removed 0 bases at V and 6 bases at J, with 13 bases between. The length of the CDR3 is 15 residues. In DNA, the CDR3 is TGCGCCAGCAGCTTGGAACTGGGGTGGGGCAATGAGCAGTTCTTC. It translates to CASSLELGWGNEQFF.

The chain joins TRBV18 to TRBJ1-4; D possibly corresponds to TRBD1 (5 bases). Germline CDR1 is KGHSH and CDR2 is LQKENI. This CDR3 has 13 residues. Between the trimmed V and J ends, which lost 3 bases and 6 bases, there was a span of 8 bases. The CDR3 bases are TGTGCCAGCTCACCTGGGACCCATGAAAAACTGTTTTTT. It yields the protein CASSPGTHEKLFF.

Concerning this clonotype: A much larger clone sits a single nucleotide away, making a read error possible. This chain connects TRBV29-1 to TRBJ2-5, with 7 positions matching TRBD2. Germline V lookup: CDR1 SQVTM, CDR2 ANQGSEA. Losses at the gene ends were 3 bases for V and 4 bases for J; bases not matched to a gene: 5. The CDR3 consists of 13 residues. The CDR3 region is CSVESSGRETQYF. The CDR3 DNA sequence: TGCAGCGTTGAGTCTAGCGGTCGAGAGACCCAGTACTTC. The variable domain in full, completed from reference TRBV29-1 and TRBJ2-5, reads SAVISQKPSRDICQRGTSLTIQCQVDSQVTMMFWYRQQPGQSLTLIATANQGSEATYESGFVIDKFPISRPNLTFSTLTVSNMSPEDSSIYLCSVESSGRETQYFGPGTRLLVL.

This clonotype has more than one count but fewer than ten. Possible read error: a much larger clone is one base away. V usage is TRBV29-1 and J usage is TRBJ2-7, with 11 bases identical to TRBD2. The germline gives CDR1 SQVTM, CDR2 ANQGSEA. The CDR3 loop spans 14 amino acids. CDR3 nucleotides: TGCAACGTTGTGGTAGCGGGAGGGGGCTACGAGCAGTACTTC. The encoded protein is CNVVVAGGGYEQYF.

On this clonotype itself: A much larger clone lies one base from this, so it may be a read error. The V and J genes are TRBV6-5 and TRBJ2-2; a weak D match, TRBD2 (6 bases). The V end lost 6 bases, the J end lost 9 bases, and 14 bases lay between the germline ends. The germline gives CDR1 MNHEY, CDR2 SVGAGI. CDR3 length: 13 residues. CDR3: CASSLVGGRELFF. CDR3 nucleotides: TGTGCCAGCAGCCTAGTGGGAGGACGGGAGCTGTTTTTT.

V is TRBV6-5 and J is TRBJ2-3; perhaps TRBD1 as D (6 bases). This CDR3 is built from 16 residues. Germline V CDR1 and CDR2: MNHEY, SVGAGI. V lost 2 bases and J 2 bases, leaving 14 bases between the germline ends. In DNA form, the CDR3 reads TGTGCCAGCAGTTACCGCCGACAGGTTTACACAGATACGCAGTATTTT. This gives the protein CASSYRRQVYTDTQYF.

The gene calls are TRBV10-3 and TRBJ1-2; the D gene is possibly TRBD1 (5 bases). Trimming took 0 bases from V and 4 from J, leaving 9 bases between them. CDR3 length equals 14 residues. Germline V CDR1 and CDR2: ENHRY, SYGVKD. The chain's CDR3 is CAISESKGFYGYTF. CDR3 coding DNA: TGTGCCATCAGTGAGTCGAAGGGGTTCTATGGCTACACCTTC.

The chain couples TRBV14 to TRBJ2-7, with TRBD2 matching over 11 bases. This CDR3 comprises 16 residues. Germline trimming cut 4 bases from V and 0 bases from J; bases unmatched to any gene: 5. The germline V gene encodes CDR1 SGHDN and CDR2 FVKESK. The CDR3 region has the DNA TGTGCCAGCAGCCGCTTTACTAGCGGGAGCTCCTACGAGCAGTACTTC. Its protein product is CASSRFTSGSSYEQYF.

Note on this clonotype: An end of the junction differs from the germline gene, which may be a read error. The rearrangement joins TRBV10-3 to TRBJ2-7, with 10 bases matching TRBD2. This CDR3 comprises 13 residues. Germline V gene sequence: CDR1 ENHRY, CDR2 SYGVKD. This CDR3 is CAISSGRAYEHYF. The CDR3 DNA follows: TGTGCCATCAGTAGCGGGAGGGCCTACGAGCACTACTTC.

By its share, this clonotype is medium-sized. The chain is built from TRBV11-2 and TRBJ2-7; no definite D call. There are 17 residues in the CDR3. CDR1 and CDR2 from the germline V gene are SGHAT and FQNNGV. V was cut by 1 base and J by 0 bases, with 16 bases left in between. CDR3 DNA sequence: TGTGCCAGCAGCTTAGGAGGTACAGCTCTGAGCTCCTACGAGCAGTACTTC. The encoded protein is CASSLGGTALSSYEQYF.

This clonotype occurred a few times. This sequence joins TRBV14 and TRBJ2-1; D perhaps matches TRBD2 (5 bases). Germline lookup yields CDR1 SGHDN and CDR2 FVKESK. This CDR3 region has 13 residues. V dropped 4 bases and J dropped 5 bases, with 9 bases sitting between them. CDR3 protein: CASSRDYHNEQFF. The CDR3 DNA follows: TGTGCCAGCAGCCGCGACTACCACAATGAGCAGTTCTTC. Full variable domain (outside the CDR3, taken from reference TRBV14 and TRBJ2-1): EAGVTQFPSHSVIEKGQTVTLRCDPISGHDNLYWYRRVMGKEIKFLLHFVKESKQDESGMPNNRFLAERTGGTYSTLKVQPAELEDSGVYFCASSRDYHNEQFFGPGTRLTVL.

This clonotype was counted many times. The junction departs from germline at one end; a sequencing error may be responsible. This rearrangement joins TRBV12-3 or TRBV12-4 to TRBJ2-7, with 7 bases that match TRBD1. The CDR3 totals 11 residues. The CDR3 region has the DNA TGTGCCAGCAGTCCAGGAGACAGGGCCCTTTTC. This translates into CASSPGDRALF.

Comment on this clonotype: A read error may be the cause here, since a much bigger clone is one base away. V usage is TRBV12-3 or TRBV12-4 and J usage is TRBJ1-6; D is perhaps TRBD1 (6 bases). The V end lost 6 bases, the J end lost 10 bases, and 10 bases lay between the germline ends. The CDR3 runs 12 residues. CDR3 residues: CASRSRGSPLHF. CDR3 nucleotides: TGTGCCAGCAGGTCCAGGGGATCACCCCTCCACTTT.

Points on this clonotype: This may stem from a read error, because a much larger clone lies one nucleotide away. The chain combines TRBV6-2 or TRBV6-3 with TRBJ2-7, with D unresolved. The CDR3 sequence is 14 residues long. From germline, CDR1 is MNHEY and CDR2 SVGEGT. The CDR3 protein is CASSGDLALYGQYF. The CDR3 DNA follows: TGTGCCAGCAGTGGGGATCTTGCCCTCTACGGGCAGTACTTC.